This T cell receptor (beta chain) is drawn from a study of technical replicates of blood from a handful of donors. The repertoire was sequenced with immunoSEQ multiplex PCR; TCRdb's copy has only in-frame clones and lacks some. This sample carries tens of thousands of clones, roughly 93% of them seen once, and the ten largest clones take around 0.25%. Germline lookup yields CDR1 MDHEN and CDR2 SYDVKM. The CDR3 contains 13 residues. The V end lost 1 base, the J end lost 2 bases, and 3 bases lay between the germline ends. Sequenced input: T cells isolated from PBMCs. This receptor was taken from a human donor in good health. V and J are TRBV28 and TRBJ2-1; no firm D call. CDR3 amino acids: CASSLSAYNEQFF. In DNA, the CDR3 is TGTGCCAGCAGTTTATCCGCCTACAATGAGCAGTTCTTC.